This TCR beta chain originates from a study of a mutant IDH1 vaccine in newly diagnosed glioma (dated by TCRdb to the early 2020s). For the study in its entirety: Patients were given eight vaccinations, in weeks 1, 3, 5, 7, 11, 15, 19 and 23, which matched visits V03 through V10. Vaccination was initiated 4-6 weeks after radiotherapy alone, or concurrently with temozolomide cycles in the chemotherapy-containing groups. Of the 32 patients who were treated, about 62% were male and 37.5% were female, and the mean age was roughly 40 years. Before enrollment, most patients had been given radiochemotherapy with temozolomide as standard therapy, while the rest had received either radiotherapy alone or temozolomide alone. Peripheral blood was drawn at six visits: V03 (baseline), V05, V07, V10, V12 and V13. Longitudinal TCRB deep sequencing was done for 25 to 30 treated patients, wherever samples were available for exploratory analyses.

General study outcomes and caveats: Availability determined which PBMC samples were chosen for TCRB deep sequencing. No apparent relationship was observed between pseudoprogression and alterations in the top peripheral T cell clonotypes detected by TCRB sequencing. It was noted by the authors that analyses of patient blood samples could not be reproduced owing to sample limitations. Immune responses induced by the vaccine were seen in 93.3% of patients across multiple MHC alleles.

The library was built by means of the immunoSEQ multiplex PCR assay. Following the manufacturer's protocol, the hsTCRB Kit was used to amplify rearranged TCR beta chain sequences. Sequencing of TCRB libraries was carried out on an Illumina MiSeq. Turning to the authors' computational methods: The kit vendor's proprietary platform handled demultiplexing, trimming and gene mapping. The clones in this table, taken by TCRdb from immuneACCESS, are in-frame only. Not every clone is retained; where verified, under half of the shortfall comes from an unresolved V gene, and the cause of the rest is unknown. The V and J calls and clone size come from that table; D and trimming were worked out from the DNA. Within this sample are 110,000 or so clones, with roughly 88% of them counted one time only. The top ten hold roughly 0.57% of the sample. The sample's time point label, in plain terms: week 11, during vaccination. Each vaccine dose, consisting of 300 ug of a 20-mer mutant IDH1 peptide in Montanide, was administered subcutaneously with topical imiquimod. Newly diagnosed WHO grade 3 or 4 IDH1-mutant astrocytomas showing loss of nuclear ATRX were present in the donors. The samples were drawn from NOA16, a multicentre, single-arm, open-label phase I trial in Germany that tested a mutant IDH1 peptide vaccine in humans for the first time. Genomic DNA for TCRB sequencing was isolated from EDTA blood with the DNeasy Blood and Tissue Kit.

From its cysteine to its phenylalanine, the CDR3 spans 12 amino acids. The sequence is cut down to CDR3 DNA, 36 bases in frame from base 1. Via the germline V gene (reference sequence), CDR1 is SEHNR and CDR2 FQNEAQ. Here V drops 4 bases and J drops 4 bases, and the junction holds 0 bases not matched to any gene. Concerning this clone: What this receptor recognizes is not known. Per-base quality was not reported, and no clone a single base away is much larger than it. This sample also contains other DNA sequences that code for the same CDR3.

The sequence links TRBV7-9 to TRBJ2-5, with 7 bases matching TRBD2. The sample consisted of PBMCs, taken from a glioma patient whose treatment included an IDH1 peptide vaccine. The source of this sequence is a woman aged 45-65 years with glioma. The sequenced DNA: TGTGCCAGCAGCTCGGGAGGAGAGACCCAGTACTTC. Translated, this is CASSSGGETQYF.